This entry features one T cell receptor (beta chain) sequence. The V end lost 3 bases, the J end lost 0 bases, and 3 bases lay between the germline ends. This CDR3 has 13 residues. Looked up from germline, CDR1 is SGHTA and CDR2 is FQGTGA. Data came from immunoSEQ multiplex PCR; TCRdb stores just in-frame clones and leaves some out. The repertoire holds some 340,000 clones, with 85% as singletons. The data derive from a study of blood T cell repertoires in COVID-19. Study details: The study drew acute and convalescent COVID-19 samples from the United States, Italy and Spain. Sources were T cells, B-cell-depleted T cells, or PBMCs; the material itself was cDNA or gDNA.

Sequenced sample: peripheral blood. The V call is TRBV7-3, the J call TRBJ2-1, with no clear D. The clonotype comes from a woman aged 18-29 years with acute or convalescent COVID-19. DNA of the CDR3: TGTGCCAGCAGCTTGAGCTCCTACAATGAGCAGTTCTTC. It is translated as CASSLSSYNEQFF.